Detailed here is one T cell receptor (beta chain). The repertoire was sequenced with immunoSEQ multiplex PCR; TCRdb's copy has only in-frame clones and lacks some. The table shows 98,000 or so clones, with about 95% occurring only once. These data originate in a study of technical replicates of blood from several donors. Sequenced sample: T cells isolated from PBMCs. This sequence originates from a human donor in good health.

CDR3 nucleotide sequence: TGCGCCAGCAGCTCAGAAAGTGGCAATCAGCCCCAGCATTTT. It is translated as CASSSESGNQPQHF. The chain couples TRBV5-1 to TRBJ1-5; D gene uncertain. V was cut by 3 bases and J by 2 bases, with 9 bases left in between. The CDR3 sequence is 14 residues long. Per the germline V gene, CDR1 is SGHRS and CDR2 is YFSETQ.